A single sample gave rise to the 30 T cell receptor beta chains below, sequenced in a study of T cell responses to AZD1222 COVID-19 vaccine (dated by TCRdb to 2020 to 2022). The time point label on this specimen signifies: baseline before first vaccination. The treatment or condition label for this specimen denotes: meningococcal conjugate vaccine given as trial control. Receptor amplification or capture employed the immunoSEQ multiplex PCR assay. TCRdb mirrors the immuneACCESS table, restricted to in-frame sequences. Some clones are absent from its copies; in checked studies, under half trace to an unresolved V gene, and the reason for the others is unknown. A total of 60,000 to 100,000 clones appear in this sample, about 90% of them only once. About 7.1% of the sample is in the top ten clones. The sample in question was peripheral blood, obtained on day 0 of MenACWY control vaccination. The origin of the receptors is an adult in good health.

This chain uses TRBV7-3 with TRBJ2-3; TRBD1 matches 7 bases. This CDR3 comprises 16 residues. V gave up 5 bases and J gave up 3 bases; unmatched junction bases: 11. The germline gives CDR1 SGHTA, CDR2 FQGTGA. The CDR3 protein is CASSKRTGLGTDTQYF. The CDR3 DNA reads as TGTGCCAGCAGCAAACGGACAGGCTTAGGGACAGATACGCAGTATTTT.

The chain couples TRBV4-1 to TRBJ2-1; weak D call: TRBD2 (6 bases). CDR3 size: 17 residues. The V gene's germline CDR1 is MGHRA and CDR2 YSYEKL. Trimming removed 0 bases from V and 2 bases from J, with 14 bases in between. The CDR3, as DNA: TGCGCCAGCAGCCAAGATGGACCTCCGGGGGCCTACAATGAGCAGTTCTTC. Protein product: CASSQDGPPGAYNEQFF.

The chain joins TRBV9 to TRBJ2-1; D unclear. The CDR3 extends over 16 amino acids. Germline CDR1 and CDR2: SGDLS and YYNGEE. V was shortened by 4 bases and J by 0 bases, with 14 bases between the two germline ends. The CDR3 sequence: CASSPFGLSSYNEQFF. For the CDR3, the DNA is TGTGCCAGCAGCCCTTTCGGGCTGAGCTCCTACAATGAGCAGTTCTTC.

The V call is TRBV7-2, the J call TRBJ2-7; D remains unclear. Trimming stripped 5 bases from V and 4 bases from J, with 18 bases between. Germline V gene data show CDR1 as SGHTA and CDR2 as FQGNSA. This CDR3 comprises 15 residues. The CDR3 protein is CASSVERVGRYEQYF. The CDR3 nucleotides read TGTGCCAGCAGCGTAGAACGAGTAGGCCGGTACGAGCAGTACTTC. Drawing the rest from reference TRBV7-2 and TRBJ2-7, the complete variable domain is GAGVSQSPSNKVTEKGKDVELRCDPISGHTALYWYRQSLGQGLEFLIYFQGNSAPDKSGLPSDRFSAERTGGSVSTLTIQRTQQEDSAVYLCASSVERVGRYEQYFGPGTRLTVT.

This sequence joins TRBV28 and TRBJ1-5, with D tentatively TRBD1 (6 bases). V was clipped by 7 bases and J by 3 bases, with 16 bases between them. The length of the CDR3 is 15 residues. Looked up from germline, CDR1 is MDHEN and CDR2 is SYDVKM. In DNA, the CDR3 is TGTGCCAGCACCTTGGGGGCGGGGATCAATCAGCCCCAGCATTTT. Protein: CASTLGAGINQPQHF.

The chain links TRBV19 to TRBJ2-2; D gene unclear. V shed 7 bases and J shed 0 bases, with 12 bases lying between them. The CDR3 consists of 15 residues. In germline, CDR1 is LNHDA, CDR2 SQIVND (reference sequence). The CDR3 protein is CASKRTEANTGELFF. In DNA, the CDR3 is TGTGCCAGTAAGAGGACGGAAGCGAACACCGGGGAGCTGTTTTTT.

J is TRBJ2-7 and V is TRBV19; D possibly corresponds to TRBD2 (7 bases). Germline V gives CDR1 LNHDA, CDR2 SQIVND (reference sequence). CDR3 length equals 15 residues. V was shortened by 5 bases and J by 7 bases, with 21 bases between the two germline ends. For the CDR3, the DNA is TGTGCCAGTAGTCCACAGGGAGGGTCGACGGGGGAGCAGTACTTC. Residues: CASSPQGGSTGEQYF. The variable domain in full, completed from reference TRBV19 and TRBJ2-7, reads DGGITQSPKYLFRKEGQNVTLSCEQNLNHDAMYWYRQDPGQGLRLIYYSQIVNDFQKGDIAEGYSVSREKKESFPLTVTSAQKNPTAFYLCASSPQGGSTGEQYFGPGTRLTVT.

This chain links TRBV7-2 with TRBJ2-1, with unresolved D. V lost 2 bases and J 8 bases, leaving 10 bases between the germline ends. This CDR3 region has 13 residues. CDR1 and CDR2 (germline): SGHTA, FQGNSA. The CDR3 bases are TGTGCCAGCAGCTTACCGGCCGTCCATGAGCAGTTCTTC. This gives the protein CASSLPAVHEQFF.

The chain carries TRBV28 and TRBJ1-5; 12 bases line up with TRBD1. The CDR3 is made up of 16 amino acids. CDR1 and CDR2 from the germline V gene are MDHEN and SYDVKM. Unmatched junction bases numbered 11, after V lost 7 bases and J lost 7 bases. CDR3 residues: CASTTPAGTGGQPQHF. DNA of the CDR3: TGTGCCAGCACCACCCCCGCCGGGACAGGGGGCCAGCCCCAGCATTTT. Supplemented by reference TRBV28 and TRBJ1-5, the full variable domain reads DVKVTQSSRYLVKRTGEKVFLECVQDMDHENMFWYRQDPGLGLRLIYFSYDVKMKEKGDIPEGYSVSREKKERFSLILESASTNQTSMYLCASTTPAGTGGQPQHFGDGTRLSIL.

This clone appeared once. The chain recombines TRBV6-5 with TRBJ1-2, with 8 nucleotides matching TRBD1. Trimming cost V 10 bases and J 1 base; bases outside gene matches: 5. This CDR3 region has 13 residues. In germline, CDR1 is MNHEY, CDR2 SVGAGI. This chain's CDR3 is CAISTGDNYGYTF. The CDR3, as DNA: TGTGCCATTTCGACAGGGGATAACTATGGCTACACCTTC.

The chain is built from TRBV27 and TRBJ2-1; D unresolved. The ends were cut back, 4 bases at V and 0 bases at J, with 7 bases in the middle. Germline assignment: CDR1 MNHEY and CDR2 SMNVEV (reference sequence). This CDR3 has 14 amino acids. The CDR3 nucleotides are TGTGCCAGCAGTTCTGGCGTCTCCTACAATGAGCAGTTCTTC. It encodes CASSSGVSYNEQFF.

Comment on this clone: At one end the junction does not follow the germline gene, possibly because of a read error. This chain connects TRBV19 to TRBJ2-1, with D possibly being TRBD2 (6 bases). CDR3 length: 15 amino acids. The germline V gene has CDR1 LNHDA and CDR2 SQIVND (reference sequence). As DNA, the CDR3 is TGTGCCAGCAGTAGGAGGGGAATATCGTCCAATGAGCAGTTCTTC. As protein: CASSRRGISSNEQFF.

The chain employs TRBV11-1 and TRBJ1-6; 8 bases agree with TRBD1. The CDR3 consists of 15 residues. V dropped 1 base and J dropped 7; count of bases not matched to a gene: 3. CDR1 is SGHAT and CDR2 is FQDESV in the germline V gene (reference sequence). Here the CDR3 reads CASSLGGTGNSPLHF. CDR3 in DNA: TGTGCCAGCAGCTTAGGCGGGACAGGCAATTCACCCCTCCACTTT.

For the CDR3, the DNA is TGTGCCAGCAGTGGATACCGGGACAGCTACGAGCAGTACTTC. Translating gives CASSGYRDSYEQYF. V is TRBV6-2 or TRBV6-3 and J is TRBJ2-7; 7 positions agree with TRBD1. This CDR3 is 14 amino acids long. The germline CDR1 and CDR2 sequences are MNHEY and SVGEGT. The V segment lost 5 bases and the J segment 3 bases; nucleotides outside the gene matches: 7.

The chain uses TRBV27 and TRBJ1-5; tentatively, D is TRBD1 (6 bases). V was pared by 6 bases and J by 7 bases, with 16 bases between. Germline V CDR1 and CDR2: MNHEY, SMNVEV (reference sequence). The length of the CDR3 is 14 residues. CDR3 sequence: CASSPGGGGQPQHF. DNA for the CDR3: TGTGCCAGCAGCCCGGGGGGCGGAGGGCAGCCCCAGCATTTT.

The chain has TRBV7-9 and TRBJ1-2; D possibly corresponds to TRBD1 (5 bases). Trimming left V 3 bases short and J 0 bases short, with 11 bases between. Germline CDR1 SEHNR, CDR2 FQNEAQ (reference sequence). The CDR3 length is 15 residues. CDR3 in amino acids: CASSFREGANYGYTF. In nucleotides, the CDR3 is TGTGCCAGCAGCTTCAGGGAAGGAGCTAACTATGGCTACACCTTC. Variable domain in full (rest from reference TRBV7-9 and TRBJ1-2): DTGVSQNPRHKITKRGQNVTFRCDPISEHNRLYWYRQTLGQGPEFLTYFQNEAQLEKSRLLSDRFSAERPKGSFSTLEIQRTEQGDSAMYLCASSFREGANYGYTFGSGTRLTVV.

The chain uses TRBV4-3 and TRBJ2-3; possible D gene TRBD1, 6 bases. V was shortened by 1 base and J by 0 bases, with 14 bases between the two germline ends. The V gene's germline CDR1 is LGHNA and CDR2 YSLEER. This CDR3 comprises 17 residues. The CDR3 reads CASSQVWTETSTDTQYF. CDR3 in DNA: TGCGCCAGCAGCCAAGTTTGGACAGAGACAAGCACAGATACGCAGTATTTT.

This clone was found once. The chain recombines TRBV24-1 with TRBJ2-3; D call uncertain. The V and J ends lost 2 bases and 2 bases respectively, with 7 bases between them. CDR1 and CDR2 (germline): KGHDR, SFDVKD. The CDR3 is 14 residues long. This chain's CDR3 is CATSDYRTTDTQYF. The CDR3 DNA reads TGTGCCACCAGTGATTACAGAACCACAGATACGCAGTATTTT.

This clone was seen just once. V gene TRBV4-3 combines with J gene TRBJ1-2; D call uncertain. The germline V gene has CDR1 LGHNA and CDR2 YSLEER. This CDR3 is 18 amino acids long. Trimming removed 1 base at V and 4 bases at J, with 22 bases between. The DNA for the CDR3 is TGCGCCAGCAGCCAAGGACGCGTCTATGCCCTCCGGATCTATGGCTACACCTTC. The encoded protein is CASSQGRVYALRIYGYTF.

This clone appeared a single time. The chain couples TRBV6-5 to TRBJ1-6, with TRBD1 as a possible D gene (6 bases). Trimming cost V 10 bases and J 6 bases, with 16 bases left between them. CDR3 length: 14 residues. The germline gives CDR1 MNHEY, CDR2 SVGAGI. The CDR3 sequence is CATLGGQINSPLHF. The DNA of the CDR3 is TGTGCCACCCTAGGAGGACAGATTAATTCACCCCTCCACTTT.

The chain's CDR3 is CASSIGQGMGETQYF. CDR3 nucleotide sequence: TGTGCCAGTAGTATCGGTCAGGGGATGGGAGAGACCCAGTACTTC. This sequence joins TRBV19 and TRBJ2-5; a weak D match, TRBD1 (6 bases). The CDR3 loop spans 15 amino acids. Deletions cut 3 bases from V and 4 bases from J, with 15 bases between. Germline assignment: CDR1 LNHDA and CDR2 SQIVND (reference sequence).

The genes are TRBV12-3 or TRBV12-4 and TRBJ2-5, with D perhaps matching TRBD2 (5 bases). The CDR3 contains 13 residues. Trimming took off 5 bases at V and 8 bases at J, with 15 bases between the two ends. Written as DNA, the CDR3 is TGTGCCAGCAGTGTCAGCGGTCCAGGAACCCAGTACTTC. Translating it yields CASSVSGPGTQYF.

This sequence joins TRBV25-1 and TRBJ1-5; D perhaps matches TRBD1 (6 bases). The germline CDR1 and CDR2 sequences are MGHDK and SYGVNS. V lost 3 bases, J lost 7 bases, and 13 bases lay in between. The CDR3 consists of 14 residues. This chain's CDR3 is CASSDPGAGQPQHF. The CDR3 nucleotides are TGTGCCAGCAGTGATCCAGGGGCAGGGCAGCCCCAGCATTTT.

The chain uses TRBV19 and TRBJ2-7; 8 nucleotides match TRBD2. The ends lost 5 bases at V and 0 bases at J; junction bases unmatched: 9. CDR1 and CDR2 (germline): LNHDA, SQIVND (reference sequence). The CDR3 length is 16 residues. CDR3 nucleotide sequence: TGTGCCAGTAGTTTCCGGGGCGGGAGGAGCTCCTACGAGCAGTACTTC. It is translated as CASSFRGGRSSYEQYF.

This chain joins TRBV9 and TRBJ2-1; D possibly matches TRBD1 or TRBD2 (6 bases each). CDR1 and CDR2 (germline): SGDLS, YYNGEE. This CDR3 has 15 amino acids. V was clipped by 0 bases and J by 6 bases, with 13 bases between them. The CDR3 nucleotides read TGTGCCAGCAGCGTAGTAGGGGGGCCCCCCAATGAGCAGTTCTTC. Translation gives CASSVVGGPPNEQFF.

V gene TRBV23-1 combines with J gene TRBJ2-7; 11 positions match TRBD2. TRBV23-1 is known as an ORF, though its function is uncertain. The CDR3 covers 16 residues. The V segment lost 0 bases and the J segment 6 bases; nucleotides outside the gene matches: 7. The CDR3 bases are TGCGCCAGCAGTCAATCCCGTCTAGCGGGAGGATCCGAGCAGTACTTC. Translating it yields CASSQSRLAGGSEQYF.

Only a few counts were recorded for this clone. The V call is TRBV29-1, the J call TRBJ1-1, with TRBD1 identical over 8 bases. CDR3 length: 14 amino acids. V lost 7 bases to trimming and J lost 1 base; unmatched junction nucleotides: 8. Germline CDR1 is SQVTM and CDR2 is ANQGSEA. The CDR3 nucleotides read TGCAGCGCGGCGGACAGGGCGGGGAACACTGAAGCTTTCTTT. Translated: CSAADRAGNTEAFF.

The rearrangement joins TRBV11-3 to TRBJ2-3; tentative D call: TRBD1 (6 bases). CDR1 and CDR2 from the germline V gene are SGHNT and YENEEA. The CDR3 is 14 amino acids. The ends were cut back, 5 bases at V and 0 bases at J, with 9 bases in the middle. As DNA, the CDR3 is TGTGCCAGCAGCCCCGGACAGAGCACAGATACGCAGTATTTT. Translating it yields CASSPGQSTDTQYF.

CDR3 in DNA: TGCGCCAGCAGCTTGGTAATTACAGGGGGATCCATTCTCAACACCGGGGAGCTGTTTTTT. Translating gives CASSLVITGGSILNTGELFF. The genes are TRBV5-1 and TRBJ2-2, with 8 bases that match TRBD1. There are 20 residues in the CDR3. The V gene end was trimmed by 0 bases and the J gene end by 2 bases; junction bases not matched to a gene: 15. The V gene's germline CDR1 is SGHRS and CDR2 YFSETQ.

J is TRBJ2-3 and V is TRBV5-4; D is perhaps TRBD1 or TRBD2 (6 bases each). Germline V gives CDR1 SGHNT, CDR2 YYREEE (reference sequence). V was clipped by 4 bases and J by 4 bases, with 16 bases between them. The CDR3 totals 15 residues. The chain's CDR3 is CASSKGGVGPDTQYF. CDR3 in DNA: TGTGCCAGCAGCAAGGGGGGCGTAGGCCCAGATACGCAGTATTTT.